This T cell receptor beta chain was observed in a study of T cells after yellow fever vaccination. Background on the study: Where fractions had low cell numbers, libraries were prepared from them with the SMART-Seq v4 Ultra Low Input RNA kit.

TCRdb reprocessed the 5' RACE reads with MiXCR, giving one entry per CDR3 protein. Of 340,000 or so distinct CDR3 sequences in the sample, around 13% were seen once. Notes on the study in general: The CD4 and CD8 compartments had a small share of their clonotypes in common. Any FACS-sorted repertoire could hold abundant clonotypes that contaminate it from the bulk population. Weaker, the secondary response peaked sooner, at day 5 versus 15.

A word on this clonotype: Its antigen is still unknown.

In germline, CDR1 is SGHRS, CDR2 YFSETQ. There are 16 residues in the CDR3. V shed 4 bases, J shed 4 bases, and the junction held 8 bases outside the gene matches. The chain employs TRBV5-1 and TRBJ1-6, with 7 bases matching TRBD1. The material was CD4+ T cells sorted from PBMCs, obtained 15 days after the yellow fever booster vaccination. This receptor was identified in a man younger than 35 who received the YFV17D yellow fever vaccine. Here the CDR3 reads CASSLGTALYNSPLHF. The CDR3 nucleotides are TGCGCCAGCAGCCTCGGGACAGCTCTTTATAATTCACCCCTCCACTTT.